One sample yielded the 29 T cell receptor beta chains listed below, sequenced in a study of OX40 agonist ivuxolimab in advanced cancers. Profiling relied on immunoSEQ multiplex PCR, and the TCRdb table lists in-frame clones only, not all of them. The sample consists of some 40,000 clones, 70% to 90% of them appearing once. This specimen was CD4+ or CD8+ T cells sorted from blood, taken in a trial of the OX40 agonist ivuxolimab. These receptors came from an adult with an advanced solid tumor such as melanoma, head and neck, liver or kidney cancer.

Comment on this clone: Relative to the germline gene, one junction end is altered; a read error may explain this. The V gene is TRBV5-8, the J gene TRBJ2-2; 10 bases are a match to TRBD1. This CDR3 contains 14 residues. Germline V lookup: CDR1 SGHTS, CDR2 YDEGEE. The CDR3 sequence: CASSLGTGAPRPVF. DNA for the CDR3: TGTGCCAGCAGCTTAGGGACAGGGGCACCCCGCCCTGTTTTT.

This chain uses TRBV9 with TRBJ1-1; a possible D gene is TRBD1 (5 bases). The CDR3 loop spans 16 amino acids. The V and J ends lost 3 bases and 0 bases respectively, with 15 bases between them. Germline CDR1 reads SGDLS; CDR2 reads YYNGEE. The CDR3 DNA sequence: TGTGCCAGCAGCGGTAGTCCCCCAGGGTTGAACACTGAAGCTTTCTTT. This sequence encodes CASSGSPPGLNTEAFF.

This chain joins TRBV13 and TRBJ2-1, with D possibly matching TRBD2 (5 bases). The V gene's germline CDR1 is PRHDT and CDR2 FYEKMQ (reference sequence). This CDR3 contains 16 residues. Trimming pared 4 bases from V and 0 bases from J, leaving 13 bases between. The DNA of the CDR3 is TGTGCCAGCAGCTGCGCCCTTCGGGGCTCCTACAATGAGCAGTTCTTC. It encodes CASSCALRGSYNEQFF.

The chain carries TRBV28 and TRBJ2-5, with D possibly being TRBD1 (5 bases). The ends were cut back, 4 bases at V and 5 bases at J, with 17 bases in the middle. The CDR3 contains 15 residues. In germline, CDR1 is MDHEN, CDR2 SYDVKM. In DNA, the CDR3 is TGTGCCAGCAGTTCGACACAGGCTGTGGGGGAGACCCAGTACTTC. Protein: CASSSTQAVGETQYF.

This clone has just a few counts. V and J are TRBV4-3 and TRBJ2-1; 7 nucleotides line up with TRBD2. V gave up 1 base and J gave up 9 bases; unmatched junction bases: 6. Germline V CDR1 and CDR2: LGHNA, YSLEER. The CDR3 is 14 residues long. The CDR3 region has the DNA TGCGCCAGCAGCCAAGTGGCGGGAGCCGTTGAGCAGTTCTTC. Translated: CASSQVAGAVEQFF.

This chain links TRBV5-8 with TRBJ1-5; no reliable D call. The CDR3 contains 14 residues. Trimming removed 4 bases at V and 0 bases at J, with 8 bases between. The V gene's germline CDR1 is SGHTS and CDR2 YDEGEE. In DNA, the CDR3 is TGTGCCAGCAGCCAGCTCGATAGCAATCAGCCCCAGCATTTT. This codes for CASSQLDSNQPQHF.

The chain carries TRBV19 and TRBJ2-7; D unresolved. The CDR3 extends over 13 amino acids. V lost 4 bases, J lost 3 bases, and 10 bases lay in between. Germline lookup yields CDR1 LNHDA and CDR2 SQIVND (reference sequence). The CDR3 DNA reads as TGTGCCAGTAGTACTGACCTAGGCTACGAGCAGTACTTC. Translated, it gives CASSTDLGYEQYF.

The V gene is TRBV19, the J gene TRBJ1-4, with D tentatively TRBD1 (6 bases). The CDR3 spans 16 residues. Trimming shortened V by 5 bases and J by 0 bases, and 13 bases separated the two germline ends. In germline, CDR1 is LNHDA, CDR2 SQIVND (reference sequence). The CDR3 sequence: CASSETGWATNEKLFF. The DNA of the CDR3 is TGTGCCAGTAGTGAAACAGGGTGGGCAACTAATGAAAAACTGTTTTTT.

The chain uses TRBV10-3 and TRBJ2-2; no definite D call. Germline V gene sequence: CDR1 ENHRY, CDR2 SYGVKD. The CDR3 has 14 amino acids. Trimming took off 0 bases at V and 4 bases at J, with 6 bases between the two ends. The CDR3 protein is CAISESTLTGELFF. The CDR3 DNA reads TGTGCCATCAGTGAGTCTACCCTCACCGGGGAGCTGTTTTTT.

As for this clone: The sample contains more than one DNA sequence encoding this CDR3. The chain joins TRBV6-5 to TRBJ2-4, with D maybe TRBD1 (8 bases). V was shortened by 5 bases and J by 12 bases, with 20 bases between the two germline ends. The CDR3 has 14 residues. CDR1 and CDR2 from the germline V gene are MNHEY and SVGAGI. CDR3 sequence reads: CASSMSGTGVNQYF. DNA of the CDR3: TGTGCCAGCAGTATGAGCGGGACAGGAGTGAATCAGTACTTC.

V usage is TRBV9 and J usage is TRBJ1-4; a weak D match, TRBD1 (5 bases). Germline loops: CDR1 SGDLS, CDR2 YYNGEE. V lost 3 bases to trimming and J lost 5 bases, with 14 bases between them. The CDR3 runs 15 residues. The chain's CDR3 is CASSGFGAFNEKLFF. Here the CDR3 DNA reads TGTGCCAGCAGCGGATTCGGGGCCTTCAATGAAAAACTGTTTTTT.

The chain employs TRBV15 and TRBJ2-7; D unresolved. CDR1 and CDR2 (germline): LNHNV, YYDKDF (reference sequence). CDR3 length: 16 amino acids. The V gene lost 4 bases and the J gene lost 0 bases, with 16 bases spanning the gap. The CDR3 bases are TGTGCCACCAGCACACACCGTTGGCGGAGCTCCTACGAGCAGTACTTC. Its protein product is CATSTHRWRSSYEQYF.

The chain has TRBV7-2 and TRBJ2-1; 7 bases fit TRBD1. CDR3 length: 15 amino acids. Germline V gene lookup returns CDR1 SGHTA and CDR2 FQGNSA. Trimming removed 1 base from V and 7 bases from J; junction bases left unmatched: 7. CDR3 sequence reads: CASSLDRGLWNEQFF. DNA for the CDR3: TGTGCCAGCAGCTTAGACAGGGGTTTGTGGAATGAGCAGTTCTTC.

The chain combines TRBV6-5 with TRBJ2-7; possible D gene TRBD2, 6 bases. V gave up 10 bases and J gave up 4 bases, with 20 bases separating them. Germline V CDR1 and CDR2: MNHEY, SVGAGI. This CDR3 spans 14 amino acids. The CDR3, as DNA: TGTGCCACTGATTTCTCAGGGACTCCGTACGAGCAGTACTTC. It translates to CATDFSGTPYEQYF.

The chain combines TRBV19 with TRBJ2-7; tentatively, D is TRBD1 (6 bases). The CDR3 runs to 15 residues. CDR1 LNHDA and CDR2 SQIVND come from the germline V gene (reference sequence). V shed 3 bases and J shed 0 bases, with 12 bases lying between them. CDR3 DNA sequence: TGTGCCAGTAGTATGACAGGCGCCAGCTCCTACGAGCAGTACTTC. Translated, it gives CASSMTGASSYEQYF.

The chain has TRBV13 and TRBJ2-7; D gene unclear. The CDR3 covers 12 residues. V was cut by 3 bases and J by 3 bases, with 6 bases left in between. From germline, CDR1 is PRHDT and CDR2 FYEKMQ (reference sequence). CDR3 sequence (DNA): TGTGCCAGCAGCTTTCAGGTCTACGAGCAGTACTTC. It codes for CASSFQVYEQYF.

This chain joins TRBV4-3 and TRBJ1-2, with D uncertain. CDR3 length: 15 residues. Trimming shortened V by 0 bases and J by 5 bases, and 13 bases separated the two germline ends. From germline, CDR1 is LGHNA and CDR2 YSLEER. DNA for the CDR3: TGCGCCAGCAGCCAAGAACGTGGGCGCGGGTATGGCTACACCTTC. It encodes CASSQERGRGYGYTF.

The chain links TRBV6-5 to TRBJ2-2, with no clear D. Trimming shortened V by 4 bases and J by 1 base, and 4 bases separated the two germline ends. Germline loops: CDR1 MNHEY, CDR2 SVGAGI. The CDR3 length is 13 residues. DNA of the CDR3: TGTGCCAGCAGTTTCCTGAACACCGGGGAGCTGTTTTTT. Its protein product is CASSFLNTGELFF.

The rearrangement joins TRBV9 to TRBJ2-2; 9 positions match TRBD1. The trim removed 4 bases at V and 6 bases at J, leaving 1 base unmatched. CDR3 length: 13 amino acids. Germline values: CDR1 SGDLS, CDR2 YYNGEE. CDR3 region: CASSRTGAGELFF. The DNA of the CDR3 is TGTGCCAGCAGCCGGACAGGGGCCGGGGAGCTGTTTTTT.

The table lists this clone with a count of one. J is TRBJ2-3 and V is TRBV9; possibly TRBD1 for D (5 bases). The length of the CDR3 is 16 residues. Germline CDR1 and CDR2: SGDLS and YYNGEE. V shed 0 bases and J shed 3 bases, with 14 bases lying between them. CDR3: CASSVGGGFRTDTQYF. In DNA form, the CDR3 reads TGTGCCAGCAGCGTAGGGGGCGGTTTTAGAACAGATACGCAGTATTTT. Full variable domain (remainder filled in from reference TRBV9 and TRBJ2-3): DSGVTQTPKHLITATGQRVTLRCSPRSGDLSVYWYQQSLDQGLQFLIQYYNGEERAKGNILERFSAQQFPDLHSELNLSSLELGDSALYFCASSVGGGFRTDTQYFGPGTRLTVL.

V is TRBV4-1 and J is TRBJ1-1, with a possible D match to TRBD1 (6 bases). Germline CDR1 is MGHRA and CDR2 is YSYEKL. CDR3 length: 15 residues. V dropped 3 bases and J dropped 1 base, with 12 bases sitting between them. Here the CDR3 reads CASSQEPGANTEAFF. Here the CDR3 DNA reads TGCGCCAGCAGCCAGGAGCCGGGGGCGAACACTGAAGCTTTCTTT.

The chain employs TRBV6-5 and TRBJ2-1, with D unresolved. Trimming stripped 4 bases from V and 5 bases from J, with 9 bases between. CDR1 MNHEY and CDR2 SVGAGI come from the germline V gene. This CDR3 region has 13 residues. The chain's CDR3 is CASSSLGNNEQFF. The CDR3 nucleotides are TGTGCCAGCAGTTCCCTAGGGAACAATGAGCAGTTCTTC.

This clone was seen just once. The chain combines TRBV7-6 with TRBJ2-1; D possibly corresponds to TRBD2 (5 bases). This CDR3 contains 17 residues. Germline loops: CDR1 SGHVS, CDR2 FNYEAQ. Trimming cost V 2 bases and J 0 bases, with 14 bases left between them. This CDR3 is CASSLFGEGGSYNEQFF. In nucleotides, the CDR3 is TGTGCCAGCAGCTTATTCGGAGAGGGCGGCTCCTACAATGAGCAGTTCTTC.

The V gene is TRBV27, the J gene TRBJ2-7; the D call may be TRBD1 or TRBD2 (6 bases each). CDR1 is MNHEY, CDR2 SMNVEV, per germline (reference sequence). V was clipped by 5 bases and J by 5 bases, with 16 bases between them. The CDR3 loop spans 14 amino acids. CDR3 sequence (DNA): TGTGCCAGCAGTCGTATTACGAGGGGGGACGAGCAGTACTTC. Translation: CASSRITRGDEQYF.

The chain recombines TRBV9 with TRBJ2-1; 11 bases fit TRBD2. The CDR3 spans 15 residues. In germline, CDR1 is SGDLS, CDR2 YYNGEE. J lost 4 bases, V lost 3 bases, and 3 bases had no gene match. The CDR3 sequence is CASSGGTSGYNEQFF. For the CDR3, the DNA is TGTGCCAGCAGCGGTGGGACTAGCGGTTACAATGAGCAGTTCTTC.

The chain is built from TRBV4-1 and TRBJ2-3, with D perhaps matching TRBD2 (5 bases). V was trimmed by 4 bases and J by 4 bases, leaving 6 bases between them. The length of the CDR3 is 12 residues. Germline V gene data show CDR1 as MGHRA and CDR2 as YSYEKL. This CDR3 is CASSRAADTQYF. The CDR3 DNA sequence: TGCGCCAGCAGCCGAGCGGCAGATACGCAGTATTTT.

V and J are TRBV10-3 and TRBJ1-1, with 7 bases that match TRBD1. Unmatched junction bases numbered 0, after V lost 4 bases and J lost 1 base. The CDR3 length is 13 residues. Looked up from germline, CDR1 is ENHRY and CDR2 is SYGVKD. CDR3 DNA sequence: TGTGCCATCAGTGGGACAGGGAACACTGAAGCTTTCTTT. As protein: CAISGTGNTEAFF.

V gene TRBV6-1 combines with J gene TRBJ1-1; possible D gene TRBD1, 6 bases. Germline V gene data show CDR1 as MNHNS and CDR2 as SASEGT. V was pared by 3 bases and J by 8 bases, with 13 bases between. The CDR3 consists of 13 residues. The CDR3 nucleotides are TGTGCCAGCAGTGAGGGGGGGGCATGGGAAGCTTTCTTT. This translates into CASSEGGAWEAFF.

V is TRBV27 and J is TRBJ2-7, with D perhaps given as TRBD1 or TRBD2 (5 bases each). Germline lookup yields CDR1 MNHEY and CDR2 SMNVEV (reference sequence). CDR3 length: 13 amino acids. V was pared by 3 bases and J by 1 base, with 7 bases between. Here the CDR3 reads CASSLGPSYEQYF. CDR3 coding DNA: TGTGCCAGCAGTTTGGGACCTTCCTACGAGCAGTACTTC.